The following is a T cell receptor beta chain sequence with its context. Its antigen is not known. This sample stems from a study of monozygotic twins with inflammatory bowel disease. Study findings and constraints: Twin concordance left repertoire similarity unchanged, with limited power a possible explanation for this lack of difference.

For each CDR3 protein, TCRdb gives one entry from its re-call of the 5' RACE reads, without DNA. The sample data list approximately 420,000 distinct CDR3 sequences. Per germline, CDR1 SNHLY and CDR2 FYNNEI. The CDR3 is 14 amino acids. The TCR comes from a human donor with ulcerative colitis or Crohn's disease, or a healthy co-twin of an affected twin (not recorded which). The source material was blood. This chain joins TRBV2 and TRBJ1-6; the D call of TRBD1 rests on TCRdb alone, since no DNA is present to check it. The CDR3 sequence is CASSGTGTNSPLHF.